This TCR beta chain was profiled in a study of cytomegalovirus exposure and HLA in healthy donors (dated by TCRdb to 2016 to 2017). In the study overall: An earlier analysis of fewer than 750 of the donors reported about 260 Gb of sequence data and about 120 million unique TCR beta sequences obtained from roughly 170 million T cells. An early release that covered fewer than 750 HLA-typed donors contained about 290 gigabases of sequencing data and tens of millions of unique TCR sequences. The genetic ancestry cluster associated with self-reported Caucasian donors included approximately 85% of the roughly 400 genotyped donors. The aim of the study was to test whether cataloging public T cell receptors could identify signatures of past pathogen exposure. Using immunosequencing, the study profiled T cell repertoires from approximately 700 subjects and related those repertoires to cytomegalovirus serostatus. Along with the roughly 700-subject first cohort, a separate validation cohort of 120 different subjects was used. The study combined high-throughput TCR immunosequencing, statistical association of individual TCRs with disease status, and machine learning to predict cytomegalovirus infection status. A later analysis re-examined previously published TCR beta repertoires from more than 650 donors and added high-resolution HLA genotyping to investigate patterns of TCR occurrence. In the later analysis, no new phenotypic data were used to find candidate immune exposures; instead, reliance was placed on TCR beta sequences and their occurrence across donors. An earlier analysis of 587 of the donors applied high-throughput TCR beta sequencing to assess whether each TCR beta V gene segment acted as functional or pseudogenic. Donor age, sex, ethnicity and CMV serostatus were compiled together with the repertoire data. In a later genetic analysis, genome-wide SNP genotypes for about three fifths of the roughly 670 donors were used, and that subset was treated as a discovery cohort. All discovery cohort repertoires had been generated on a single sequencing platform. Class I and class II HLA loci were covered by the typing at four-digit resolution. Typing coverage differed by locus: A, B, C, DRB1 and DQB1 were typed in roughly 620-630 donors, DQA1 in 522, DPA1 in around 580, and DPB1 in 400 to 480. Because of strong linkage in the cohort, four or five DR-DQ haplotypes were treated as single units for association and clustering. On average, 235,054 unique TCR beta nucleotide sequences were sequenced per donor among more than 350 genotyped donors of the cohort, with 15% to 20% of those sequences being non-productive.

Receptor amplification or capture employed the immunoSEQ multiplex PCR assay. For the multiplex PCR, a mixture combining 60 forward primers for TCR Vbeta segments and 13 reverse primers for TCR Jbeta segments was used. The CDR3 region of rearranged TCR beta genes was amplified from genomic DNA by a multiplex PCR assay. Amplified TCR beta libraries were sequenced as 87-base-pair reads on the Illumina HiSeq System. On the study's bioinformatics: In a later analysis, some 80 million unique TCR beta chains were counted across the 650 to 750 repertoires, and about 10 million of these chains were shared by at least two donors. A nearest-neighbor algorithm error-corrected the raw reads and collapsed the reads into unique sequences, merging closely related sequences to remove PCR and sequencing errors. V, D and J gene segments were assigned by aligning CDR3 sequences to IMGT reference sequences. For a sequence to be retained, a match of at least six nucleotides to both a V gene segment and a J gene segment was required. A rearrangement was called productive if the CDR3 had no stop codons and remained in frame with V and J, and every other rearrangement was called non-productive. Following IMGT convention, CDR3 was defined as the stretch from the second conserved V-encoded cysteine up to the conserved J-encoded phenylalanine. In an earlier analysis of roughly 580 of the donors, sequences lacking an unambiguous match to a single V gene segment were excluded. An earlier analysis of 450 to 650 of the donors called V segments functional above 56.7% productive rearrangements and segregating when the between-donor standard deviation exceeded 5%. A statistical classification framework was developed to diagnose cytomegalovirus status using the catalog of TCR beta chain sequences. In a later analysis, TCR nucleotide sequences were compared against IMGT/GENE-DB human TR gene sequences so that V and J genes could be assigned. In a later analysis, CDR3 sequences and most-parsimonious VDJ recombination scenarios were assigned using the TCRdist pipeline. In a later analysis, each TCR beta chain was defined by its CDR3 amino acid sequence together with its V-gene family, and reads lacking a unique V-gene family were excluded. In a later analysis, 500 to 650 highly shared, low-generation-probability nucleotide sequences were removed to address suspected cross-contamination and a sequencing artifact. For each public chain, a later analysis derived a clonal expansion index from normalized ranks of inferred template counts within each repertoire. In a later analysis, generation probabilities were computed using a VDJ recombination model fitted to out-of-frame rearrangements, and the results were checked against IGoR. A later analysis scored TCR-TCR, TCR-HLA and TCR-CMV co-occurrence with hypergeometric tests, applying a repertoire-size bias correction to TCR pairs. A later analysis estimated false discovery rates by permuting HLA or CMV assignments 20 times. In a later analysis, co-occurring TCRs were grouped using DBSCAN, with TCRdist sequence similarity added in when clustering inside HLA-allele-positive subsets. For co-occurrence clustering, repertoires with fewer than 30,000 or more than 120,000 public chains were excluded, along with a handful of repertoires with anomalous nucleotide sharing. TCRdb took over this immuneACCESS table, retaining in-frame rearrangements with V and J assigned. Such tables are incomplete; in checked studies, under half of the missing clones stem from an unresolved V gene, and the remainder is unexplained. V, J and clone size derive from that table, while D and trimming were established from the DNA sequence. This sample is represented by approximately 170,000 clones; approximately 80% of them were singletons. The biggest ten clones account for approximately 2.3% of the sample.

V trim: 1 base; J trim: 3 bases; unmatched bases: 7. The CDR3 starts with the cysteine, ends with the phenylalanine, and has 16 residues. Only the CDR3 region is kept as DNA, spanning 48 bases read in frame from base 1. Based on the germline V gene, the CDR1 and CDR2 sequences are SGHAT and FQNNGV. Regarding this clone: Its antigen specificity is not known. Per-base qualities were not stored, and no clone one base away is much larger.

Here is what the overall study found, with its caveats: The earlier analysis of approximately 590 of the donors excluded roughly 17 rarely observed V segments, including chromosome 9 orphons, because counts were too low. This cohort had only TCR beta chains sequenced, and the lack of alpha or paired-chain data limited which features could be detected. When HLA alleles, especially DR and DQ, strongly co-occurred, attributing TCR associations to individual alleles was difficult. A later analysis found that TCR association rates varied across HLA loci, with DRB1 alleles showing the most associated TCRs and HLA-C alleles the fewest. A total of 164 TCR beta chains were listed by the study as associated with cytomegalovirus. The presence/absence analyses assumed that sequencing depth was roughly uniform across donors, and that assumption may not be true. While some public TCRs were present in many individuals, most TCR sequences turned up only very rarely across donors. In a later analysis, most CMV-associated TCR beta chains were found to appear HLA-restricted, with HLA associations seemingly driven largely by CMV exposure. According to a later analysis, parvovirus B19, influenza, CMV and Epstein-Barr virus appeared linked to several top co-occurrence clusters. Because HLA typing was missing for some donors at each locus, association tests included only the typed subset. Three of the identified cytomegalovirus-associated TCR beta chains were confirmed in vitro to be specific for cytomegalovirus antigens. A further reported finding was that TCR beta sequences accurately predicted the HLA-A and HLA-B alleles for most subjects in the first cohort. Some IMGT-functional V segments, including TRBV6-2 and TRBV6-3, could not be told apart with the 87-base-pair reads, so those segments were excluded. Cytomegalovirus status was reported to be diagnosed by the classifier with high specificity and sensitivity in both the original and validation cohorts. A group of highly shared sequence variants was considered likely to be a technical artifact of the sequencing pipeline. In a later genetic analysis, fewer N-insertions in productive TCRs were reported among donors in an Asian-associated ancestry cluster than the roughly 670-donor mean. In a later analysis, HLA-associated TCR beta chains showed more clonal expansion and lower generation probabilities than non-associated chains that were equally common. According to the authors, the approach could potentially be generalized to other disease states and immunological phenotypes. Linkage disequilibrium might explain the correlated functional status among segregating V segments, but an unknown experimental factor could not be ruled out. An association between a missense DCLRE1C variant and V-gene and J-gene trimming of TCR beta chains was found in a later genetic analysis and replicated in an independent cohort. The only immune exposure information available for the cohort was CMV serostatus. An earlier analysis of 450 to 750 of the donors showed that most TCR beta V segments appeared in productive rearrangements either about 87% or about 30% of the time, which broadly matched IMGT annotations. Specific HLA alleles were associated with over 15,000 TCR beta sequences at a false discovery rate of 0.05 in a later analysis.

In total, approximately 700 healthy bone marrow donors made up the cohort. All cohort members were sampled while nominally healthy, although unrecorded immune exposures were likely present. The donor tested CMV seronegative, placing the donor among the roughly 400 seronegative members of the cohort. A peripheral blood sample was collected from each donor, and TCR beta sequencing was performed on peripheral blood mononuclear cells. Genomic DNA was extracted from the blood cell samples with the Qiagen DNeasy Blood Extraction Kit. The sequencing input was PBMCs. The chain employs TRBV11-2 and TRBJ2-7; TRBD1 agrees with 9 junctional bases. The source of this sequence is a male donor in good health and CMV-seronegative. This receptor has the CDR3 CASSLVRQGGFYEQYF. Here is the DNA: TGTGCCAGCAGCTTAGTCCGACAGGGGGGGTTCTACGAGCAGTACTTC.